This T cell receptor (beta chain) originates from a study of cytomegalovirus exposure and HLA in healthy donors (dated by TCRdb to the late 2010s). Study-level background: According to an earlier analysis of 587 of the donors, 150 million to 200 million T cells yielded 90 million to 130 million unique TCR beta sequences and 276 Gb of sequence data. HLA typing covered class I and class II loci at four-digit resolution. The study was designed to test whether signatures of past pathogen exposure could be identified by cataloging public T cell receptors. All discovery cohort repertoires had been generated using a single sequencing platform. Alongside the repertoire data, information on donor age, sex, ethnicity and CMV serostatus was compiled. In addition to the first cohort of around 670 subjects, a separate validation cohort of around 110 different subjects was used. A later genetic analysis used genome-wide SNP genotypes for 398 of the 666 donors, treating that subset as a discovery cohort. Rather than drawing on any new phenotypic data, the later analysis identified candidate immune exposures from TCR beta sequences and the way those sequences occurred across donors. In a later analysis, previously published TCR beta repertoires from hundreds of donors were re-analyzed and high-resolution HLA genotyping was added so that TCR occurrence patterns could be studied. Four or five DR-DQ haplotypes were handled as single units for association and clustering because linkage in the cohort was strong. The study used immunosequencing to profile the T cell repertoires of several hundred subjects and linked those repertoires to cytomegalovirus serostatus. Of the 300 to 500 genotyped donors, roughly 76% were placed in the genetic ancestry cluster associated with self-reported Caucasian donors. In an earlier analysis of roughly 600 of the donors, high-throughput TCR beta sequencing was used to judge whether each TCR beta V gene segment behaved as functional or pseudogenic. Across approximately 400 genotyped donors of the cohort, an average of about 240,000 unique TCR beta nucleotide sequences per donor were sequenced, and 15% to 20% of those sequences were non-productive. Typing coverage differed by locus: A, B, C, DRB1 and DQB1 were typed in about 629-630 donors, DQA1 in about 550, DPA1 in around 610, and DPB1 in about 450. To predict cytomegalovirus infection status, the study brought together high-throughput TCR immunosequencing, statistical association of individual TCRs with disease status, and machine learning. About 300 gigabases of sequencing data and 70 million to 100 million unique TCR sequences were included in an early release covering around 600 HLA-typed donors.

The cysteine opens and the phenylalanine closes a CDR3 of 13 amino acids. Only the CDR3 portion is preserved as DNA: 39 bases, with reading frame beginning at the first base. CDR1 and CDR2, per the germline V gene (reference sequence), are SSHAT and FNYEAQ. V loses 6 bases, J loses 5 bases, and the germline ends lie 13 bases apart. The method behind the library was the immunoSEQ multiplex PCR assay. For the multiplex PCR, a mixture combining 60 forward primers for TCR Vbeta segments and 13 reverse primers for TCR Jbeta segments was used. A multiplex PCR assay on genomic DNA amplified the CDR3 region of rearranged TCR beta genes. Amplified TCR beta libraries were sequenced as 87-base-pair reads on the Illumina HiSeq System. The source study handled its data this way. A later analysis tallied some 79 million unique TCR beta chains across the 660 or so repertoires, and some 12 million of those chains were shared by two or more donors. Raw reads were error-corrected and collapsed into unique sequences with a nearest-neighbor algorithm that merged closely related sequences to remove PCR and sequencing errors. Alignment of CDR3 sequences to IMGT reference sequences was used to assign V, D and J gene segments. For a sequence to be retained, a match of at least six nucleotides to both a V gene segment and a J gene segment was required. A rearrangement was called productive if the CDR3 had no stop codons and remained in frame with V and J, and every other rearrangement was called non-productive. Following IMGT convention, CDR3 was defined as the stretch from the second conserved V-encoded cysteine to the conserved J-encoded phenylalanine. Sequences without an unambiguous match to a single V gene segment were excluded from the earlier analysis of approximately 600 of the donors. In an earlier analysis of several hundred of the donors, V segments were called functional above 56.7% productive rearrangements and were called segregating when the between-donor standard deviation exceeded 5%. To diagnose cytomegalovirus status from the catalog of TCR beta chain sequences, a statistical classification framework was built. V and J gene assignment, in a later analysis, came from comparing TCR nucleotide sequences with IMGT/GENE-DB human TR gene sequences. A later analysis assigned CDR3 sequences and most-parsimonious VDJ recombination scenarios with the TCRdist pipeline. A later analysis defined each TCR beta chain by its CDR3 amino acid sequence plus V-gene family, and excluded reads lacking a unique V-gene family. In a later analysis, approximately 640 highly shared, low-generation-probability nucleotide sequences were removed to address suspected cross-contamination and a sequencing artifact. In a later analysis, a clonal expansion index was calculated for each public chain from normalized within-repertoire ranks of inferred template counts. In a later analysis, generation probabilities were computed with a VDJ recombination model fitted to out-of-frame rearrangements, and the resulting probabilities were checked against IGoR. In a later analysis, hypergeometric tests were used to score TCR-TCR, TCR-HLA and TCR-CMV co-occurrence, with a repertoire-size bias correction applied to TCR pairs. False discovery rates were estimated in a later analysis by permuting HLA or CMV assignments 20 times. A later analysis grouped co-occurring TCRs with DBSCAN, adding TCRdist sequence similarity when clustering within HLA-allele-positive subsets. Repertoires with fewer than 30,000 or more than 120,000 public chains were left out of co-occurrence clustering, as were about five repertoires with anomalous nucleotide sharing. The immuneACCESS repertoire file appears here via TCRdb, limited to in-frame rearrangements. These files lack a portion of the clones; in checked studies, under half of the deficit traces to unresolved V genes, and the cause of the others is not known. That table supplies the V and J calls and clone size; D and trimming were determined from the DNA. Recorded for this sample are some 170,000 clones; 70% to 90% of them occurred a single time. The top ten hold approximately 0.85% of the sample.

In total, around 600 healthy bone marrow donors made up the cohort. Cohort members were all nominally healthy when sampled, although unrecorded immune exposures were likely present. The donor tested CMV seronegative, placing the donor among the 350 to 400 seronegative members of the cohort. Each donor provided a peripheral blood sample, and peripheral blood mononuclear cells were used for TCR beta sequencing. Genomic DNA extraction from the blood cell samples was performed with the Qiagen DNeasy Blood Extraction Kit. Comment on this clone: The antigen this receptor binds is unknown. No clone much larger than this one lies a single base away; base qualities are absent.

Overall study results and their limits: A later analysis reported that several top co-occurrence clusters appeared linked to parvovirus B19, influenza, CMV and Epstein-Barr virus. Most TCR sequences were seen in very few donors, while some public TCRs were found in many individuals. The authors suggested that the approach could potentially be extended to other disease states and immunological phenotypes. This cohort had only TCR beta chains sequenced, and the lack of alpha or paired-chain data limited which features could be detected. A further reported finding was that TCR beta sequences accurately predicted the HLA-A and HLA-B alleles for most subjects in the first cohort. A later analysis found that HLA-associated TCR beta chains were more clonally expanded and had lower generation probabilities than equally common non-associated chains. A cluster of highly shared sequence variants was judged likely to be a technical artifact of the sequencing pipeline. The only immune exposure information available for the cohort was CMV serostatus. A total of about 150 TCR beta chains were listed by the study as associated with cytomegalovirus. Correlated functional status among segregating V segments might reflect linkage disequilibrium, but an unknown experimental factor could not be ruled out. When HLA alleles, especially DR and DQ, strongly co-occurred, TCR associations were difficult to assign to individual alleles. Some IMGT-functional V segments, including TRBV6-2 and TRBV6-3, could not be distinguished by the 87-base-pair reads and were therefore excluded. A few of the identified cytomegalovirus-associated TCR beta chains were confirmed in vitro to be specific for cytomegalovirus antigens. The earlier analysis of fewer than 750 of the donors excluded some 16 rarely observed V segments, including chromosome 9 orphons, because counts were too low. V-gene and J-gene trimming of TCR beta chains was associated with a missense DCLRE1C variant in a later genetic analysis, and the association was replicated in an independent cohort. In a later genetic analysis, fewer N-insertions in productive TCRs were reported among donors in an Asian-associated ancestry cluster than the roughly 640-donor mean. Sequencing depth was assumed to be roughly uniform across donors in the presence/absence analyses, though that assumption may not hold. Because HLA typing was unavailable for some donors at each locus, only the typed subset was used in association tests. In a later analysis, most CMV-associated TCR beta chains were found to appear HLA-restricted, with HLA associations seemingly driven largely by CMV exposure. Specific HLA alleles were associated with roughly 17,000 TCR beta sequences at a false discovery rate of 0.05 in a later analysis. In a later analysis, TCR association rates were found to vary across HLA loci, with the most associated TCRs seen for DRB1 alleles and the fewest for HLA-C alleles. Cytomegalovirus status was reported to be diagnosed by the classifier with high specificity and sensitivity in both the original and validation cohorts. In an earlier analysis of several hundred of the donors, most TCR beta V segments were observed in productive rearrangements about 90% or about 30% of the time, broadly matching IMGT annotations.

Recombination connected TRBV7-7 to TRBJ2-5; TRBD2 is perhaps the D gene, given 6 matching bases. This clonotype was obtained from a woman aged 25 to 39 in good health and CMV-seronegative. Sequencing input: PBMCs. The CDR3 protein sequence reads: CASRLSGGETQYF. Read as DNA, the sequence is TGTGCCAGCAGACTTAGCGGCGGGGAGACCCAGTACTTC.